This TCR beta chain was documented in a study of PD-1 blockade in classical Hodgkin lymphoma. Whole-study findings and limits: CD4+ TCR diversity rose significantly by C4D1, and CD8+ TCR diversity did not. Nothing has yet pinned down what causes the repertoire differences, possibly disease activity or prior therapy.

Time point in this sample: cycle 4 day 1 (C4D1), after around six weeks of nivolumab. Relapse after autologous stem cell transplantation occurred in every patient, and brentuximab vedotin exposure varied. Isolation of CD4+ T cells from thawed PBMCs was performed by magnetic negative selection. Germline V gene sequence: CDR1 SGHNT, CDR2 YYREEE (reference sequence). The CDR3 consists of 15 residues. Between the trimmed V and J ends, which lost 2 bases and 4 bases, there was a span of 15 bases. Using immunoSEQ multiplex PCR, the repertoire was profiled, and TCRdb retains in-frame clones only, with some absent. The data show some 11,000 clones, approximately 74% seen once. A word on this clone: Its antigen remains unknown.

The rearrangement joins TRBV5-4 to TRBJ1-1; D is unclear. The clonotype originates from a human donor with classical Hodgkin lymphoma. Sequencing used CD4+ T cells from blood, obtained before the fourth cycle of nivolumab. The CDR3 region is CASSLPGEVGTEAFF. Here the CDR3 DNA reads TGTGCCAGCAGCTTACCGGGAGAAGTCGGCACTGAAGCTTTCTTT.